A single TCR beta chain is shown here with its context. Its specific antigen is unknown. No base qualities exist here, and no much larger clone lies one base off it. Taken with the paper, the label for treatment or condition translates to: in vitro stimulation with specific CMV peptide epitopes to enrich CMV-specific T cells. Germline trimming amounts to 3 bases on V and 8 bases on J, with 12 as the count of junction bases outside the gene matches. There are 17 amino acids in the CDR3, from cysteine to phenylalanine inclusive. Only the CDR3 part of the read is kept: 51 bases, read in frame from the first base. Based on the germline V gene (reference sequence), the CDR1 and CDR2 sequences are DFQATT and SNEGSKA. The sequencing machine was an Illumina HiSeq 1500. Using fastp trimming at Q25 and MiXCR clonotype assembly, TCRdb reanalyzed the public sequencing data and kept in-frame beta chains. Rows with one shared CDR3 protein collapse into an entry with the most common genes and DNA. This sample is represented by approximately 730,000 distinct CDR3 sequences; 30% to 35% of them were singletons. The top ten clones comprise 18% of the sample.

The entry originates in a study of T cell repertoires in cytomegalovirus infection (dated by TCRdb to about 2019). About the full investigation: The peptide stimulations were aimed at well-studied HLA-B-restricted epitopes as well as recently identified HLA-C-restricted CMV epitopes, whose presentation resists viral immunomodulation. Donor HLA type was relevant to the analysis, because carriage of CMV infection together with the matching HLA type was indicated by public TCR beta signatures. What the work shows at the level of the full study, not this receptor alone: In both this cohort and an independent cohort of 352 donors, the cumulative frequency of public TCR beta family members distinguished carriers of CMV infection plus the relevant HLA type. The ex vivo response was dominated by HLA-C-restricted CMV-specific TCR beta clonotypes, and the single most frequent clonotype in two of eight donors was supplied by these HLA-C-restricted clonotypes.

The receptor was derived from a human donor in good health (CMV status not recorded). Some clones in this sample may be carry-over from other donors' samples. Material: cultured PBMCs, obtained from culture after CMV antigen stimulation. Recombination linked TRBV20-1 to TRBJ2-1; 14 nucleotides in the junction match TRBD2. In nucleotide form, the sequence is TGCAGTGCTAGCGGACTAGCGGGGGGCCCCGAGAGAGATGAGCAGTTCTTC. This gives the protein CSASGLAGGPERDEQFF.